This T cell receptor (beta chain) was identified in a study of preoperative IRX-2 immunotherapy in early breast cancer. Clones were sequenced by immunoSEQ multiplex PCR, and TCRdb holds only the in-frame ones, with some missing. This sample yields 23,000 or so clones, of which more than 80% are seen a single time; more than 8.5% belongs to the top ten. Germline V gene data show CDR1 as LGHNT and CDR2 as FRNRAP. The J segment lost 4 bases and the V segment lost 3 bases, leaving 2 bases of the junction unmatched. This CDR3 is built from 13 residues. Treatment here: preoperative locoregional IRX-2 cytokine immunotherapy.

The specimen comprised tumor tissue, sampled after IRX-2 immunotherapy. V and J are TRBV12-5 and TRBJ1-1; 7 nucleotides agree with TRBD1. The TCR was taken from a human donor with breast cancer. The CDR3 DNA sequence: TGTGCTAGTGGTTTAGAGGGGGCCACTGAAGCTTTCTTT. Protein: CASGLEGATEAFF.